The 15 T cell receptor beta chains below come from one sample, sequenced in a study of blood T cell repertoires in COVID-19. TCRdb's table, derived via immunoSEQ multiplex PCR, lists solely in-frame clones and lacks some. The table has 200,000 to 250,000 clones, about 90% seen once. The sequenced material came from PBMCs or T cells enriched from blood (not recorded which). The receptor set was obtained from a woman in her forties or fifties in a cohort exposed to, infected with or recovered from COVID-19 (not recorded which).

V gene TRBV7-9 combines with J gene TRBJ2-5; 7 bases map to TRBD1. This CDR3 has 16 amino acids. Losses at the gene ends were 0 bases for V and 9 bases for J; bases not matched to a gene: 13. Looked up from germline, CDR1 is SEHNR and CDR2 is FQNEAQ (reference sequence). The CDR3 nucleotides read TGTGCCAGCAGCTTAGCCTGGAGTAGGGGGCAAGCGCCCCAGTACTTC. Its protein product is CASSLAWSRGQAPQYF.

As concerns this clone: Other nucleotide sequences from this sample produce the same CDR3. The chain employs TRBV12-3 or TRBV12-4 and TRBJ1-2, with unresolved D. This CDR3 spans 12 amino acids. Trimming left V 5 bases short and J 4 bases short, with 8 bases between. The DNA of the CDR3 is TGTGCCAGCAGTCGCCAGGTCTATGGCTACACCTTC. Its protein product is CASSRQVYGYTF.

This chain connects TRBV7-2 to TRBJ1-5; 9 bases fit TRBD1. Per germline, CDR1 SGHTA and CDR2 FQGNSA. With V trimmed by 1 base and J by 10 bases, 8 bases remained unmatched. The CDR3 is made up of 15 amino acids. CDR3: CASSLDGTGLGPQHF. CDR3 nucleotide sequence: TGTGCCAGCAGCTTAGATGGGACAGGGCTCGGACCCCAGCATTTT.

The chain employs TRBV18 and TRBJ2-1; 7 positions agree with TRBD1. CDR1 is KGHSH, CDR2 LQKENI, per germline. The CDR3 is made up of 15 amino acids. The V gene end was trimmed by 1 base and the J gene end by 6 bases; junction bases not matched to a gene: 6. The CDR3 region has the DNA TGTGCCAGCTCACCACTCCGGGCAGGGGGCAATGAGCAGTTCTTC. Amino acids: CASSPLRAGGNEQFF.

The chain is built from TRBV7-2 and TRBJ1-2; D remains ambiguous. The CDR3 has 13 residues. Germline CDR1 SGHTA, CDR2 FQGNSA. V was clipped by 5 bases and J by 3 bases, with 10 bases between them. The CDR3 here is CASSTGNYYGYTF. CDR3 DNA: TGTGCCAGCAGCACCGGGAATTACTATGGCTACACCTTC.

The rearrangement joins TRBV5-5 to TRBJ2-3; 7 positions match TRBD2. Germline V gene lookup returns CDR1 SGHKS and CDR2 YYEKEE (reference sequence). The CDR3 loop spans 16 amino acids. V was pared by 0 bases and J by 4 bases, with 8 bases of the junction left unmatched. CDR3 in DNA: TGTGCCAGCAGCTTGGCCGGACTAGTAGGTGCAGATACGCAGTATTTT. Translated: CASSLAGLVGADTQYF.

The chain couples TRBV27 to TRBJ1-6; D gene unclear. This CDR3 contains 16 residues. The V end lost 2 bases, the J end lost 7 bases, and 15 bases lay between the germline ends. CDR1 and CDR2 from the germline V gene are MNHEY and SMNVEV (reference sequence). The CDR3 DNA reads TGTGCCAGCAGTTTAAGGCCGGGGATAACCAATTCACCCCTCCACTTT. Encoded protein: CASSLRPGITNSPLHF.

The CDR3 DNA reads as TGTGCCAGAACCCAGGCGGGGGCCTACACAGATACGCAGTATTTT. This gives the protein CARTQAGAYTDTQYF. The chain couples TRBV7-5 to TRBJ2-3; the table's TRBD2 call for D was not verified on the DNA. TRBV7-5 is marked as a pseudogene. The CDR3 has 15 residues.

This clone was seen once. This sequence joins TRBV19 and TRBJ1-1, with 8 bases aligning to TRBD1. Germline V lookup: CDR1 LNHDA, CDR2 SQIVND (reference sequence). The CDR3 is 14 residues long. The V gene end was trimmed by 7 bases and the J gene end by 3 bases; junction bases not matched to a gene: 7. The CDR3 here is CASKNTGGDTEAFF. The CDR3 DNA follows: TGTGCCAGTAAGAACACAGGGGGGGACACTGAAGCTTTCTTT. The entire variable domain, with the rest obtained from reference TRBV19 and TRBJ1-1, is as follows: DGGITQSPKYLFRKEGQNVTLSCEQNLNHDAMYWYRQDPGQGLRLIYYSQIVNDFQKGDIAEGYSVSREKKESFPLTVTSAQKNPTAFYLCASKNTGGDTEAFFGQGTRLTVV.

The chain links TRBV14 to TRBJ2-1, with TRBD1 as a possible D gene (6 bases). The CDR3 sequence is 13 residues long. CDR1 SGHDN and CDR2 FVKESK come from the germline V gene. V was shortened by 1 base and J by 7 bases, with 8 bases between the two germline ends. DNA of the CDR3: TGTGCCAGCAGCCAAGCACAGGGAAATGAGCAGTTCTTC. Translation: CASSQAQGNEQFF.

The CDR3 DNA is TGTGCCAGCAGCCTAAACCGGGGAGCCCACGGCTACACCTTC. As protein: CASSLNRGAHGYTF. This chain connects TRBV13 to TRBJ1-2; D gene uncertain. This CDR3 comprises 14 residues. Trimming pared 5 bases from V and 8 bases from J, leaving 18 bases between. Per the germline V gene, CDR1 is PRHDT and CDR2 is FYEKMQ (reference sequence).

This rearrangement joins TRBV20-1 to TRBJ2-3; 7 positions agree with TRBD2. This CDR3 comprises 16 residues. CDR1 and CDR2 (germline): DFQATT, SNEGSKA (reference sequence). V lost 3 bases and J lost 0; bases outside the gene matches: 9. CDR3 sequence: CSASDTVGGSTDTQYF. The CDR3 bases are TGCAGTGCTAGTGACACAGTGGGGGGGAGCACAGATACGCAGTATTTT.

This clone appeared many times. The genes are TRBV30 and TRBJ1-5; tentative D call: TRBD1 (5 bases). The germline gives CDR1 GTSNPN, CDR2 SVGIG (reference sequence). Trimming cost V 5 bases and J 5 bases, with 25 bases left between them. This CDR3 comprises 17 residues. CDR3 nucleotides: TGTGCCTGGTCCAGCATGGCAGGGCGGTTAGGGGATCAGCCCCAGCATTTT. Its translation: CAWSSMAGRLGDQPQHF.

The rearrangement uses TRBV4-3 and TRBJ2-7; TRBD1 agrees at 9 bases. Germline V gene lookup returns CDR1 LGHNA and CDR2 YSLEER. The CDR3 loop spans 16 amino acids. J was trimmed by 2 bases and V by 4 bases; bases with no gene match: 9. The CDR3 DNA sequence: TGCGCCAGCAGCCCGAGGCCTGGACAGGGGACCTACGAGCAGTACTTC. This gives the protein CASSPRPGQGTYEQYF.

The rearrangement links TRBV5-8 to TRBJ2-1; D is possibly TRBD1 (6 bases). Germline lookup yields CDR1 SGHTS and CDR2 YDEGEE. This CDR3 is built from 14 residues. Trimming stripped 0 bases from V and 7 bases from J, with 11 bases between. The CDR3 DNA follows: TGTGCCAGCAGCTTGGGAAATAGGGGGAATGAGCAGTTCTTC. Translation gives CASSLGNRGNEQFF. Full variable domain (rest looked up from reference TRBV5-8 and TRBJ2-1): EAGVTQSPTHLIKTRGQQATLRCSPISGHTSVYWYQQALGLGLQFLLWYDEGEERNRGNFPPRFSGRQFPNYSSELNVNALELEDSALYLCASSLGNRGNEQFFGPGTRLTVL.